The clone carrying this TCR beta chain appeared a single time. Antigen: not known. The data were obtained in a study of cytomegalovirus exposure and HLA in healthy donors. The overall study: Unique TCRs numbering 75 million to 95 million, obtained from HLA-typed donors, made up an early data release. There were 350 to 400 genotyped donors. Of these, 75% to 85% fell in the genetic ancestry cluster associated with self-reported Caucasian donors. The study's findings and limits: Overall, approximately 150 TCR beta chains were annotated as cytomegalovirus-associated. In a later analysis, 17,000 or so TCR beta sequences were associated with HLA alleles at 0.05 false discovery rate.

Trimming stripped 2 bases from V and 1 base from J, with 8 bases between. This CDR3 contains 14 residues. From germline, CDR1 is PRHDT and CDR2 FYEKMQ (reference sequence). 13 Jbeta primers and 60 Vbeta primers were used for the PCR. TCRdb's copy holds only in-frame clones and misses some; the assay was immunoSEQ multiplex PCR. The sample consists of about 140,000 clones, more than 70% of them appearing once. The source material was PBMCs. V gene TRBV13 combines with J gene TRBJ2-5; D uncertain. This TCR derives from a male donor in good health and CMV-seronegative. In DNA form, the CDR3 reads TGTGCCAGCAGCTTAAGATTGAGCCAAGAGACCCAGTACTTC. Translation gives CASSLRLSQETQYF.